This T cell receptor (beta chain) was sequenced for a study of PD-1 blockade in classical Hodgkin lymphoma. Using immunoSEQ multiplex PCR, the repertoire was profiled, and TCRdb retains in-frame clones only, with some absent. This sample has fewer than 15,000 clones, with approximately 86% found just once. Details on this clone: Its antigen is undetermined.

Unmatched junction bases numbered 6, after V lost 3 bases and J lost 4 bases. In germline, CDR1 is SGHVS, CDR2 FQNEAQ. The CDR3 contains 15 residues. Patients all relapsed after autologous stem cell transplantation, and there was variation in brentuximab vedotin exposure. Study-wide points: Lower baseline TCR diversity marked trial partial responders and progressors.

The sequenced sample was peripheral blood mononuclear cells (PBMCs), obtained at baseline. This receptor was taken from a human donor with classical Hodgkin lymphoma. This chain joins TRBV7-8 and TRBJ2-7; TRBD1 agrees at 10 bases. CDR3 loop: CASSFSGTGAYEQYF. The CDR3 DNA reads as TGTGCCAGCAGCTTTTCCGGGACAGGGGCATACGAGCAGTACTTC.